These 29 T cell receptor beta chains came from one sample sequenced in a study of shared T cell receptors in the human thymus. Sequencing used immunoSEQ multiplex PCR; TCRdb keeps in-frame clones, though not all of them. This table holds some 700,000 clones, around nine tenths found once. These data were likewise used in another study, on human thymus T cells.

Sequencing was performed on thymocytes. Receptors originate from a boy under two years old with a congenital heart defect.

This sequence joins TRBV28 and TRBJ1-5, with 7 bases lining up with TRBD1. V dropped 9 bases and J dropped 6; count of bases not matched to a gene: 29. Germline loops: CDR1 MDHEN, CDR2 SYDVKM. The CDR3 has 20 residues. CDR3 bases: TGTGCCAGTCACGTAGGGCGATCCAAAGAAACAGGGGATGGGTGTCAGCCCCAGCATTTT. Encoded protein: CASHVGRSKETGDGCQPQHF.

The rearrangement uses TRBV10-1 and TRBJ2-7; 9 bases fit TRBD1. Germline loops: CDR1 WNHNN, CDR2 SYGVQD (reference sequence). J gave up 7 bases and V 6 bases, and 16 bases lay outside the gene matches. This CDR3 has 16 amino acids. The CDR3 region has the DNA TGCGCCAGCAGGTTGGGGACAGGGTCCTACCTAGGAGAGCAGTACTTC. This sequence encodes CASRLGTGSYLGEQYF.

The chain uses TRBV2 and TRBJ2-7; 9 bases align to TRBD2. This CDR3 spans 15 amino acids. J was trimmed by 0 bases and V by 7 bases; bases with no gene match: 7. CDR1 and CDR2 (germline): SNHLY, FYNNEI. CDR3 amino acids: CASKTGLALSYEQYF. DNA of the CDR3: TGTGCCAGCAAAACGGGACTAGCTCTCTCCTACGAGCAGTACTTC.

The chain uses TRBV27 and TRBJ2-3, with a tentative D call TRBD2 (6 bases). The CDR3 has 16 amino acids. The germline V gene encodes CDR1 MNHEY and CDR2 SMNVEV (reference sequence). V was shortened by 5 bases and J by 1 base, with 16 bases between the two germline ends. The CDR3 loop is CASSPKRARGTDTQYF. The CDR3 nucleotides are TGTGCCAGCAGTCCCAAGCGGGCCCGTGGCACAGATACGCAGTATTTT.

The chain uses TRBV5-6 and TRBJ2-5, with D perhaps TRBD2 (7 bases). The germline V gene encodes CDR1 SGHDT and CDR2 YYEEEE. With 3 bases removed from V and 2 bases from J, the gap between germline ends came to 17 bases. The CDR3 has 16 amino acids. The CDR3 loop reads CASSSRGRERQETQYF. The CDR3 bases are TGTGCCAGCAGCTCCCGGGGGCGGGAGCGGCAAGAGACCCAGTACTTC.

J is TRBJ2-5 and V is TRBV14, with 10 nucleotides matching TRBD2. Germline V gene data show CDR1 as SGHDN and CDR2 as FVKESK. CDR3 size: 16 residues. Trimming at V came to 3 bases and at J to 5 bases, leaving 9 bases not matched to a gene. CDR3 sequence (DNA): TGTGCCAGCAGCCAGCCTAGCGGGAGTTCCCAGGAGACCCAGTACTTC. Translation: CASSQPSGSSQETQYF. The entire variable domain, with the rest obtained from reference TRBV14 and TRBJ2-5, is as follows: EAGVTQFPSHSVIEKGQTVTLRCDPISGHDNLYWYRRVMGKEIKFLLHFVKESKQDESGMPNNRFLAERTGGTYSTLKVQPAELEDSGVYFCASSQPSGSSQETQYFGPGTRLLVL.

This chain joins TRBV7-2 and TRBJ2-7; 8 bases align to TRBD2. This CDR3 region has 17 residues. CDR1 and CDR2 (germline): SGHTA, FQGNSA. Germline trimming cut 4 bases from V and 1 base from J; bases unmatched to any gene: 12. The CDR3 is CASSSQGGGRQSYEQYF. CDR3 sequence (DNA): TGTGCCAGCAGCTCCCAGGGAGGCGGGAGGCAGTCCTACGAGCAGTACTTC.

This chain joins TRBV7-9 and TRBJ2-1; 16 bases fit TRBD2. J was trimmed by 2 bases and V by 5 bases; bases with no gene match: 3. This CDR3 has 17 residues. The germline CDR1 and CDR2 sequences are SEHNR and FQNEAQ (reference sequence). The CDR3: CASSMGLAGGPYNEQFF. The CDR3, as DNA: TGTGCCAGCAGCATGGGACTAGCGGGAGGGCCCTACAATGAGCAGTTCTTC.

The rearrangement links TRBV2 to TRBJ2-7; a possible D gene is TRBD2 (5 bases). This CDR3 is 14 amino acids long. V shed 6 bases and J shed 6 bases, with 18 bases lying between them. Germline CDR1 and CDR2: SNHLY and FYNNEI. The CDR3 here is CASRTLKARGEQYF. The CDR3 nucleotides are TGTGCCAGCAGGACCCTCAAGGCCCGGGGCGAGCAGTACTTC.

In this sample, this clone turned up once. CDR3 protein: CAWIPWDRGYNEQFF. In DNA, the CDR3 is TGTGCCTGGATTCCCTGGGACAGGGGTTACAATGAGCAGTTCTTC. The chain couples TRBV30 to TRBJ2-1, with 10 bases identical to TRBD1. The CDR3 consists of 15 residues. The germline CDR1 and CDR2 sequences are GTSNPN and SVGIG (reference sequence). The trim removed 4 bases at V and 4 bases at J, leaving 7 bases unmatched.

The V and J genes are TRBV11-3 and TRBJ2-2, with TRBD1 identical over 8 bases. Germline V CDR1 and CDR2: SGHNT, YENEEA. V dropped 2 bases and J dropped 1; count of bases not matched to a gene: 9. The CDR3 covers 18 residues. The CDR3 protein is CASSLSVSGTGNTGELFF. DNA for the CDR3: TGTGCCAGCAGCTTATCGGTGTCTGGGACAGGGAACACCGGGGAGCTGTTTTTT.

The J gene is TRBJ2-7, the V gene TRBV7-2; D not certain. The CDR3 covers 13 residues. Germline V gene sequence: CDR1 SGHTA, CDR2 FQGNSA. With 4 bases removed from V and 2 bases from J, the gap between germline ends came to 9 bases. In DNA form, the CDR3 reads TGTGCCAGCAGCTGTCTAGTCCCCTACGAGCAGTACTTC. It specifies CASSCLVPYEQYF.

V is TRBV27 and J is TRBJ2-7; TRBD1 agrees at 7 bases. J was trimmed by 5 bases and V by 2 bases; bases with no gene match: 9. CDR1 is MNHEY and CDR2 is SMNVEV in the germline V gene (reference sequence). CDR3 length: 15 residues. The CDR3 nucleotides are TGTGCCAGCAGTTTAGGGCGACAGGGTGACGACGAGCAGTACTTC. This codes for CASSLGRQGDDEQYF.

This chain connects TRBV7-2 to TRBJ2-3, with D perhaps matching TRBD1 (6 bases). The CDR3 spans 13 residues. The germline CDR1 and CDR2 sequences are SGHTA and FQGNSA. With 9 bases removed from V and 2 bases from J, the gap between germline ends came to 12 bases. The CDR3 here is CASGQISTDTQYF. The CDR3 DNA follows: TGTGCCAGTGGACAGATATCCACAGATACGCAGTATTTT.

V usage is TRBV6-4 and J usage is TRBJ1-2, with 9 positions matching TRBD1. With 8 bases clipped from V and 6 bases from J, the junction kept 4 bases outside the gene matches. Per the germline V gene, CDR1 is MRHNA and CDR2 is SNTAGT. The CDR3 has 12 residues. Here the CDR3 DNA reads TGTGCCAGCTGGGACAGGGCTGATGGCTACACCTTC. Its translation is CASWDRADGYTF.

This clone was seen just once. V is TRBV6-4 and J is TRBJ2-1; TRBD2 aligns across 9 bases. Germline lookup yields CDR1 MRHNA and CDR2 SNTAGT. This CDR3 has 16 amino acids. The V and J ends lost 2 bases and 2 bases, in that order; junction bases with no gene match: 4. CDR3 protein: CASSDRREGPYNEQFF. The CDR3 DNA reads TGTGCCAGCAGTGACAGGCGGGAGGGCCCCTACAATGAGCAGTTCTTC.

The CDR3 bases are TGTGCCAGCAGCCCTCACGGCGGTAGCGGGAGGCACAACGAGCAGTACTTC. It specifies CASSPHGGSGRHNEQYF. The genes are TRBV11-2 and TRBJ2-7; 10 nucleotides agree with TRBD2. The trim removed 5 bases at V and 5 bases at J, leaving 15 bases unmatched. The CDR3 has 17 residues. Per germline, CDR1 SGHAT and CDR2 FQNNGV.

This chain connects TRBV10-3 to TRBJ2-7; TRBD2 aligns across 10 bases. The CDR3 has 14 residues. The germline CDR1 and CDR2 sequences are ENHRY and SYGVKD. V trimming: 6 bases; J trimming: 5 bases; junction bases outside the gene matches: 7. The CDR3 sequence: CAIRTGTSVHEQYF. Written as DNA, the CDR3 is TGTGCCATCAGAACCGGGACTAGCGTCCACGAGCAGTACTTC.

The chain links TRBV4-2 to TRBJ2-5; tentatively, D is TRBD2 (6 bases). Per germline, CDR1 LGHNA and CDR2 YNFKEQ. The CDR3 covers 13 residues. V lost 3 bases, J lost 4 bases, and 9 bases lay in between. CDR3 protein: CASSQDYLETQYF. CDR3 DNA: TGTGCCAGCAGCCAGGACTACTTAGAGACCCAGTACTTC.

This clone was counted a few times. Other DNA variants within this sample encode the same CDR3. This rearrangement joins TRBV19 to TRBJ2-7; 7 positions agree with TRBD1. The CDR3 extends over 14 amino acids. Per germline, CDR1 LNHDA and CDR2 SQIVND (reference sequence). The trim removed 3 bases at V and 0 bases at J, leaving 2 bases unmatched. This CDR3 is CASSIGTASYEQYF. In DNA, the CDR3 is TGTGCCAGTAGTATCGGGACAGCCTCCTACGAGCAGTACTTC. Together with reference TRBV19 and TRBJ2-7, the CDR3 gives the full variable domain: DGGITQSPKYLFRKEGQNVTLSCEQNLNHDAMYWYRQDPGQGLRLIYYSQIVNDFQKGDIAEGYSVSREKKESFPLTVTSAQKNPTAFYLCASSIGTASYEQYFGPGTRLTVT.

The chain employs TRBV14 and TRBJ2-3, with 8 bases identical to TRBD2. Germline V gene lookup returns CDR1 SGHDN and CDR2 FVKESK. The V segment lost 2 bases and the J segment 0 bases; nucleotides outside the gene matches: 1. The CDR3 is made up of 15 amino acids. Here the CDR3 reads CASSQTSGSTDTQYF. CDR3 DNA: TGTGCCAGCAGCCAAACTAGCGGAAGCACAGATACGCAGTATTTT.

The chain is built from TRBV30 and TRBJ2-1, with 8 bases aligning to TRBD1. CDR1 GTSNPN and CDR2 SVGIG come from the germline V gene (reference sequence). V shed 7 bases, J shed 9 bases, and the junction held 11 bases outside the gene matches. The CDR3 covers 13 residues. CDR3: CASTRGTGGEQFF. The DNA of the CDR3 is TGTGCCTCGACTAGAGGGACAGGAGGTGAGCAGTTCTTC.

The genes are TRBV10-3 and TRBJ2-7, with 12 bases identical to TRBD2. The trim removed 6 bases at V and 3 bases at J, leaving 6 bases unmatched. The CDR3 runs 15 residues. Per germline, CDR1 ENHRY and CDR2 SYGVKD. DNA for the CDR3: TGTGCCATCAGATCGACTAGCGGGAGAAGCTACGAGCAGTACTTC. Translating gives CAIRSTSGRSYEQYF.

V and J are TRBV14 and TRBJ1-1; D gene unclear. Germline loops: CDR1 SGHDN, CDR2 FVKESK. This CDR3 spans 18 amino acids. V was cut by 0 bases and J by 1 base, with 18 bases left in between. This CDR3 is CASSQDMSEWRGNTEAFF. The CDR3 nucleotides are TGTGCCAGCAGCCAAGATATGTCCGAATGGAGAGGGAACACTGAAGCTTTCTTT.

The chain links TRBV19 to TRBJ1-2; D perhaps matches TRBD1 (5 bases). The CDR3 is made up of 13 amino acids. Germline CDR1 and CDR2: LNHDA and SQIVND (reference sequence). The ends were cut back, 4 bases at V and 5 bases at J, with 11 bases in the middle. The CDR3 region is CASSTPTDYGYTF. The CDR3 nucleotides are TGTGCCAGTAGTACCCCGACAGATTATGGCTACACCTTC.

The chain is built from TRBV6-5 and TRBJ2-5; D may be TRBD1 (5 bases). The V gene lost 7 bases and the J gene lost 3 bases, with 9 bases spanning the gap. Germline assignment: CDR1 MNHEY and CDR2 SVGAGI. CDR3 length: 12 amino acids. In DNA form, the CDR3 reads TGTGCCAGCATGGACACGAAAGAGACCCAGTACTTC. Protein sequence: CASMDTKETQYF.

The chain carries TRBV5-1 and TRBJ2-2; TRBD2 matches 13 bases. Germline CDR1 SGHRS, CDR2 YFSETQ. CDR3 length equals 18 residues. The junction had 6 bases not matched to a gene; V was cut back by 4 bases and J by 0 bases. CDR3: CASSLPGLAGANTGELFF. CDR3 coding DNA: TGCGCCAGCAGCCTACCCGGACTAGCGGGGGCGAACACCGGGGAGCTGTTTTTT. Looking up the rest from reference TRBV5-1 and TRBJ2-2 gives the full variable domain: KAGVTQTPRYLIKTRGQQVTLSCSPISGHRSVSWYQQTPGQGLQFLFEYFSETQRNKGNFPGRFSGRQFSNSRSEMNVSTLELGDSALYLCASSLPGLAGANTGELFFGEGSRLTVL.

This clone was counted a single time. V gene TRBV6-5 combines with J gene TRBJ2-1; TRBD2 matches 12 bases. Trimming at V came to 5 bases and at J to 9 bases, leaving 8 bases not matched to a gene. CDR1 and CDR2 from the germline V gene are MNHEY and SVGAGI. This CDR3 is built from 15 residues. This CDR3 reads CASSTTSGRSGEQFF. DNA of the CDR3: TGTGCCAGCAGTACCACTAGCGGGAGGTCAGGTGAGCAGTTCTTC.

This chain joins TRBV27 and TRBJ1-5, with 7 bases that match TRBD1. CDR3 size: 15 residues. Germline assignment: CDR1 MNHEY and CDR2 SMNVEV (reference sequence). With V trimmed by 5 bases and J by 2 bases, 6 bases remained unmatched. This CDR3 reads CASSVTGRGNQPQHF. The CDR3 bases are TGTGCCAGCAGTGTGACAGGGAGAGGCAATCAGCCCCAGCATTTT.